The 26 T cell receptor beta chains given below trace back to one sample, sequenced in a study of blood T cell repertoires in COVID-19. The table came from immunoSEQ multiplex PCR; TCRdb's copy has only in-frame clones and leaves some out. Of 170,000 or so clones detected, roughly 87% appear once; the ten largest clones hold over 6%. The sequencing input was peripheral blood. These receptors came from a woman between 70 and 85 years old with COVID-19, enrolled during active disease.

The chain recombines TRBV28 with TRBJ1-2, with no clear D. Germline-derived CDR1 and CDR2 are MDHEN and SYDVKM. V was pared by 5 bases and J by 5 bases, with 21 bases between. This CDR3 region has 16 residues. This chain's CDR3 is CASSPLSRSPSYGYTF. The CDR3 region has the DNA TGTGCCAGCAGTCCTCTAAGCCGGTCTCCTTCTTATGGCTACACCTTC.

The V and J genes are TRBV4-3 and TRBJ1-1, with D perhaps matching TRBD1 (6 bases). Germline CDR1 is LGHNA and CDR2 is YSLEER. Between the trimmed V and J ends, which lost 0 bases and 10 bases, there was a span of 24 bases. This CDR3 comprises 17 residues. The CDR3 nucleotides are TGCGCCAGCAGCCAAGACCTACAGGGTCTCTGGGCTGGGCGAGCTTTCTTT. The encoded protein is CASSQDLQGLWAGRAFF.

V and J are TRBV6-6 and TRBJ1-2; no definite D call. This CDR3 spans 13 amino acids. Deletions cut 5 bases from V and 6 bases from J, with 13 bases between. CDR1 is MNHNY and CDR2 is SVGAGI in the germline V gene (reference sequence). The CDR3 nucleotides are TGTGCCAGCAGTAGATCCCCAGAGGATGGCTACACCTTC. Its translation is CASSRSPEDGYTF.

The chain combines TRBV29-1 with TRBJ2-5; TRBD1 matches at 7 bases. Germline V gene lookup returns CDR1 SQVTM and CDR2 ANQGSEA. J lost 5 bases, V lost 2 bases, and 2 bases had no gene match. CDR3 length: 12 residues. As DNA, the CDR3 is TGCAGCGTTGAATTACAGGGGGAGACCCAGTACTTC. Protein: CSVELQGETQYF.

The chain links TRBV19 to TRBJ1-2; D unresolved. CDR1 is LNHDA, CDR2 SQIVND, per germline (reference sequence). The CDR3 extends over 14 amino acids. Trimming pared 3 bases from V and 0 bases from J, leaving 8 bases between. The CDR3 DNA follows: TGTGCCAGTAGTATGGGCAGATCTAACTATGGCTACACCTTC. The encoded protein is CASSMGRSNYGYTF. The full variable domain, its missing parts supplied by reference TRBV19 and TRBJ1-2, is DGGITQSPKYLFRKEGQNVTLSCEQNLNHDAMYWYRQDPGQGLRLIYYSQIVNDFQKGDIAEGYSVSREKKESFPLTVTSAQKNPTAFYLCASSMGRSNYGYTFGSGTRLTVV.

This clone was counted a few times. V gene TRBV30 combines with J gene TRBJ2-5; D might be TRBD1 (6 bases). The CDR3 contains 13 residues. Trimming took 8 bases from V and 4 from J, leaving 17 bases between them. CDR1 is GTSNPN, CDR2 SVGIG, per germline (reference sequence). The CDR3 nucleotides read TGTGCCCTCGCGACAGGTGCGGTAGAGACCCAGTACTTC. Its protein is CALATGAVETQYF.

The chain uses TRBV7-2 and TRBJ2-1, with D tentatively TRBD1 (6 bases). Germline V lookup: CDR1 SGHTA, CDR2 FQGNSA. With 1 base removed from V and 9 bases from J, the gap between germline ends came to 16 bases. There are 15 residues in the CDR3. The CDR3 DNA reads TGTGCCAGCAGCTTAGGTCCGCAGGGGCGGAGTGAGCAGTTCTTC. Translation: CASSLGPQGRSEQFF. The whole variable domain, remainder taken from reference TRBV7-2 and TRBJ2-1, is GAGVSQSPSNKVTEKGKDVELRCDPISGHTALYWYRQSLGQGLEFLIYFQGNSAPDKSGLPSDRFSAERTGGSVSTLTIQRTQQEDSAVYLCASSLGPQGRSEQFFGPGTRLTVL.

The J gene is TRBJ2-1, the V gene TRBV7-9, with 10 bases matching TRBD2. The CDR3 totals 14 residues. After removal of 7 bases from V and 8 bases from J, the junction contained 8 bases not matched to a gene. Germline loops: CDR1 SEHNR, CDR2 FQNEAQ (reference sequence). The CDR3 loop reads CASIRGLAGDEQFF. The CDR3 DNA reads TGTGCCAGCATCCGTGGGCTAGCGGGAGATGAGCAGTTCTTC.

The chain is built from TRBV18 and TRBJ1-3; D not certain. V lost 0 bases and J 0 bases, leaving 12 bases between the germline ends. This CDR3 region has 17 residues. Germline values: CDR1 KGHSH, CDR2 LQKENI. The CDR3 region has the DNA TGTGCCAGCTCACCACCGAATGCAGCGATCTCTGGAAACACCATATATTTT. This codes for CASSPPNAAISGNTIYF.

CDR3 loop: CASSRGQSNQPQHF. The CDR3 DNA sequence: TGTGCCAGCAGCAGGGGGCAAAGCAATCAGCCCCAGCATTTT. The chain has TRBV2 and TRBJ1-5; 8 bases map to TRBD1. After removal of 6 bases from V and 1 base from J, the junction contained 2 bases not matched to a gene. The CDR3 is made up of 14 amino acids. Germline V gene sequence: CDR1 SNHLY, CDR2 FYNNEI.

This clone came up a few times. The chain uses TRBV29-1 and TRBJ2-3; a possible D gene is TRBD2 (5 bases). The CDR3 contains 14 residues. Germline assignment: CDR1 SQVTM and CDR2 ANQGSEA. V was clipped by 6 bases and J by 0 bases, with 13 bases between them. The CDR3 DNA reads TGCAGCGTCAAAGCTAGCACTAGCACAGATACGCAGTATTTT. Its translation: CSVKASTSTDTQYF.

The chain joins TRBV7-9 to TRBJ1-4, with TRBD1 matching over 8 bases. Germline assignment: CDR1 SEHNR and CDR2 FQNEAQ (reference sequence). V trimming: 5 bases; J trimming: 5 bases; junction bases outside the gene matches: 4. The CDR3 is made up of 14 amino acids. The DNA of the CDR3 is TGTGCCAGCAGCCTAACAGGGGGGAATGAAAAACTGTTTTTT. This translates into CASSLTGGNEKLFF.

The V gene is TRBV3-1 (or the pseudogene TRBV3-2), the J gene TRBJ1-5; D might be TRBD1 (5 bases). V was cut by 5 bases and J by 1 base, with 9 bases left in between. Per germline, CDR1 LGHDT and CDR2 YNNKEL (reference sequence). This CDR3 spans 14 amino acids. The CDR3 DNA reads TGTGCCAGCAGCTTGAGGACAAGCAATCAGCCCCAGCATTTT. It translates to CASSLRTSNQPQHF.

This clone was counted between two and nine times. CDR3 sequence: CASSAITSEQYF. CDR3 DNA sequence: TGTGCCAGCAGTGCCATCACTTCGGAGCAGTACTTC. The V and J genes are TRBV2 and TRBJ2-7; D is ambiguous. Per the germline V gene, CDR1 is SNHLY and CDR2 is FYNNEI. The CDR3 sequence is 12 residues long. Trimming took 4 bases from V and 7 from J, leaving 11 bases between them.

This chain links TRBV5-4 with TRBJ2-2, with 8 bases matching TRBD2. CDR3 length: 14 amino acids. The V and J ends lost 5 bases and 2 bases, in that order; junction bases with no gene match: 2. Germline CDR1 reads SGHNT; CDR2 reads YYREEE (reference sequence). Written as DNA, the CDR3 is TGTGCCAGCAGACTAGCGGCTAACACCGGGGAGCTGTTTTTT. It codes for CASRLAANTGELFF.

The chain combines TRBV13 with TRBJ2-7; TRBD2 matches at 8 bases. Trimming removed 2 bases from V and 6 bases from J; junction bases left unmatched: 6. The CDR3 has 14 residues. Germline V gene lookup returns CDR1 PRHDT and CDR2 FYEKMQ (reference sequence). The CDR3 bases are TGTGCCAGCAGCTTATGGCGGGAGGCCCGCGAGCAGTACTTC. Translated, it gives CASSLWREAREQYF.

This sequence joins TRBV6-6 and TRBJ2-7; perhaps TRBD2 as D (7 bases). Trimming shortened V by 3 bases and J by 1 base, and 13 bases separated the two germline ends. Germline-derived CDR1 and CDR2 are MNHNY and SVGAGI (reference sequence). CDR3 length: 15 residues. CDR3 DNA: TGTGCCAGCAGTTATGGCGGGGGCAGATCCTACGAGCAGTACTTC. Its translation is CASSYGGGRSYEQYF.

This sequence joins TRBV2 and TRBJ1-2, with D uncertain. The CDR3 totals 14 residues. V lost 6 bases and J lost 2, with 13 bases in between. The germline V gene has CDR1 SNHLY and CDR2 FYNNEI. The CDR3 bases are TGTGCCAGCAGCCGGGTCGCAGCAAACTATGGCTACACCTTC. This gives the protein CASSRVAANYGYTF. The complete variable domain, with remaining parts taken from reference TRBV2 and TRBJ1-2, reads EPEVTQTPSHQVTQMGQEVILRCVPISNHLYFYWYRQILGQKVEFLVSFYNNEISEKSEIFDDQFSVERPDGSNFTLKIRSTKLEDSAMYFCASSRVAANYGYTFGSGTRLTVV.

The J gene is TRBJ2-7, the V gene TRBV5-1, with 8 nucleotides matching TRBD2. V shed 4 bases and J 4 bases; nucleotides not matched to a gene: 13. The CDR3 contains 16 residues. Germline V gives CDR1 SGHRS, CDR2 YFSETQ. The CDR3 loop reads CASSRAAGTSFYEQYF. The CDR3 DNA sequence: TGCGCCAGCAGCCGGGCGGCCGGGACTAGTTTTTACGAGCAGTACTTC.

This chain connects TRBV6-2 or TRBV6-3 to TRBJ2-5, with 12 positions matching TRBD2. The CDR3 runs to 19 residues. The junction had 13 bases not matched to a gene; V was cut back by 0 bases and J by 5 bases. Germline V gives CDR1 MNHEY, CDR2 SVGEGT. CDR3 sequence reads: CASSYSLLAGGRPAETQYF. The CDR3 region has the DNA TGTGCCAGCAGTTACTCCTTACTAGCGGGGGGTCGACCTGCGGAGACCCAGTACTTC.

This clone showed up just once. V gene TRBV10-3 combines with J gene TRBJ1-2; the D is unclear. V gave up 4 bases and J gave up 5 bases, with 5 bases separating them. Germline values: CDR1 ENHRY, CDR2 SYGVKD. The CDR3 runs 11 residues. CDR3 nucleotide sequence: TGTGCCATCAGTGGAGGTTATGGCTACACCTTC. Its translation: CAISGGYGYTF.

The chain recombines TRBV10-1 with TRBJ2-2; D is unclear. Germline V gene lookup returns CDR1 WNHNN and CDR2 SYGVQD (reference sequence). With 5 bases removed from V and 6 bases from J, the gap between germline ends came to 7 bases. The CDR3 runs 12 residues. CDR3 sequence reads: CASSLFPGELFF. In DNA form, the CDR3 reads TGCGCCAGCAGTCTTTTCCCCGGGGAGCTGTTTTTT.

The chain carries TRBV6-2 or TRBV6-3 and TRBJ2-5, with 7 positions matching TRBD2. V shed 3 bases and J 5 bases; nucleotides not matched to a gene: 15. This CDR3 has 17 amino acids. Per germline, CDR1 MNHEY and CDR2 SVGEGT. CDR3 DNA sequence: TGTGCCAGCAGTTATTCCGTCGGGAGGAGGTTTCGGGAGACCCAGTACTTC. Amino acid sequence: CASSYSVGRRFRETQYF.

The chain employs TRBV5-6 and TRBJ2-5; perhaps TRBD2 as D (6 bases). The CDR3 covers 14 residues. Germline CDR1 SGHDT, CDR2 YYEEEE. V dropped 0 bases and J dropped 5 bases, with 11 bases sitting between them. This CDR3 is CASSLAGSGETQYF. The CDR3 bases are TGTGCCAGCAGCTTGGCAGGGAGCGGGGAGACCCAGTACTTC.

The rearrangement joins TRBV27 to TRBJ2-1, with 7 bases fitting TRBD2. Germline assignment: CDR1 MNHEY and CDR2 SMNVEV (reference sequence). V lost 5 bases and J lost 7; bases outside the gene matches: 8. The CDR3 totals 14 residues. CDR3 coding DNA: TGTGCCAGCAGTCTTCGGGGAGGGCCTAATGAGCAGTTCTTC. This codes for CASSLRGGPNEQFF.

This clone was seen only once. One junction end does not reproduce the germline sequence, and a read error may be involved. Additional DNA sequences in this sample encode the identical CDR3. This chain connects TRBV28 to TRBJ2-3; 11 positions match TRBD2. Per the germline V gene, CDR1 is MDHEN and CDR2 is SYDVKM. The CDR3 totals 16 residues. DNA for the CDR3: TGTGCCAGTAGTTTCGGACTAGCGGGCTCCACAGATACGCAGTATTTT. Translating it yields CASSFGLAGSTDTQYF. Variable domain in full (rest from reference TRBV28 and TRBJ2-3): DVKVTQSSRYLVKRTGEKVFLECVQDMDHENMFWYRQDPGLGLRLIYFSYDVKMKEKGDIPEGYSVSREKKERFSLILESASTNQTSMYLCASSFGLAGSTDTQYFGPGTRLTVL.